The clone carrying this T cell receptor beta chain was counted only a few times. Its antigen is not identified. These data are taken from a study of vaccination and CD4 T cells after COVID-19. Overall study: Following dose two, a median approximately 75 days (range 14 to 241) passed before post-vaccine samples were taken. Broader study findings: Reactive clone data from convalescent patients indicated a median of about 88% appearing only post-vaccination.

The V gene's germline CDR1 is DFQATT and CDR2 SNEGSKA (reference sequence). CDR3 length equals 16 residues. Between the trimmed V and J ends, which lost 6 bases and 0 bases, there was a span of 18 bases. Treatment defined: 10-day PBMC culture with coronavirus spike peptide pools or control peptides (ViraFEST assay). PBMC cultures, at approximately 2 million cells per well, received approximately 9.1 IU/ml IL-2 and 9 to 10 ug/ml peptide pools. An Oncomine TCR Beta short-read assay was used to sequence the DNA from cultured CD4+ T cells. Cultures of CD4+ T cells served as the source for extracting genomic DNA. MiXCR was run by TCRdb on the PCR reads, yielding one entry per CDR3 protein. The table shows some 10,000 distinct CDR3 sequences, with less than 35% occurring only once.

The clonotype originates from a human donor who had recovered from COVID-19. Sample: CD4+ T cells from blood, cultured in vitro, taken after SARS-CoV-2 vaccination. The chain uses TRBV20-1 and TRBJ1-5; the D is unclear. The CDR3 sequence: CSALRRLAASNQPQHF. The CDR3 DNA reads TGCAGTGCCCTGAGGCGGTTGGCAGCTAGCAATCAGCCCCAGCATTTT.